One and the same sample provided the 11 T cell receptor beta chains below, sequenced in a study of blood T cells in healthy people across ages. A J-beta primer mix and a sample-barcoded 5' primer were used in a second PCR of roughly 7 to 12 cycles. A single record per CDR3 protein comes from TCRdb applying MiXCR to the 5' RACE reads. The sample has about 570,000 distinct CDR3 sequences, 27% seen once. Specimen: blood. Receptor source: a woman aged 70-85 years in good health.

This clonotype was recorded at least ten times. CDR3 nucleotide sequence: TGTGCCAGCAGTGCTCCCGGGACCTCGTTGGTCGAGCAGTTCTTC. It encodes CASSAPGTSLVEQFF. The J gene is TRBJ2-1, the V gene TRBV6-2 or TRBV6-3; D is perhaps TRBD1 or TRBD2 (5 bases each). The germline V gene encodes CDR1 MNHEY and CDR2 SVGEGT. This CDR3 has 15 residues. Trimming cost V 5 bases and J 10 bases, with 21 bases left between them.

For the CDR3, the DNA is TGTGCCAGCAGCCCCACGACGGGGGCCCCGAATGAGCAGTTCTTC. Protein sequence: CASSPTTGAPNEQFF. V usage is TRBV7-2 and J usage is TRBJ2-1, with D possibly being TRBD1 or TRBD2 (6 bases each). V was shortened by 5 bases and J by 7 bases, with 18 bases between the two germline ends. Germline CDR1 and CDR2: SGHTA and FQGNSA. The CDR3 is 15 amino acids.

This clonotype was picked up a small number of times. The chain combines TRBV7-2 with TRBJ1-2, with 8 bases identical to TRBD1. The V gene end was trimmed by 5 bases and the J gene end by 0 bases; junction bases not matched to a gene: 8. The CDR3 is 16 residues long. Germline loops: CDR1 SGHTA, CDR2 FQGNSA. The CDR3 bases are TGTGCCAGCAGCCCCCAGACAGGGGCAGCTAACTATGGCTACACCTTC. Protein sequence: CASSPQTGAANYGYTF.

The chain has TRBV7-7 and TRBJ1-3; D uncertain. Germline-derived CDR1 and CDR2 are SSHAT and FNYEAQ (reference sequence). Trimming removed 1 base from V and 4 bases from J, with 5 bases in between. There are 13 residues in the CDR3. The CDR3 DNA sequence: TGTGCCAGCAGCTTAGGAGAGGGAAACACCATATATTTT. It codes for CASSLGEGNTIYF.

The table lists this clonotype with many counts. This chain links TRBV7-9 with TRBJ2-5; 8 positions match TRBD1. V gave up 3 bases and J gave up 2 bases; unmatched junction bases: 5. The CDR3 consists of 15 residues. Germline assignment: CDR1 SEHNR and CDR2 FQNEAQ (reference sequence). The CDR3: CASSLGTGGQETQYF. CDR3 DNA: TGTGCCAGCAGCTTGGGGACAGGCGGACAAGAGACCCAGTACTTC.

The V gene is TRBV7-6, the J gene TRBJ1-4; 7 bases fit TRBD1. Germline values: CDR1 SGHVS, CDR2 FNYEAQ. V shed 1 base and J 10 bases; nucleotides not matched to a gene: 9. The CDR3 spans 15 residues. Here the CDR3 DNA reads TGTGCCAGCAGCTTAGGGGAACAGGGGTTTGTAAAACTGTTTTTT. Its protein is CASSLGEQGFVKLFF.

This clonotype was seen repeatedly, ten times or more. The V call is TRBV29-1, the J call TRBJ2-4; 8 bases are a match to TRBD1. The CDR3 has 14 residues. Losses at the gene ends were 6 bases for V and 3 bases for J; bases not matched to a gene: 7. The germline V gene has CDR1 SQVTM and CDR2 ANQGSEA. The CDR3 is CSVASGTGKNIQYF. Written as DNA, the CDR3 is TGCAGCGTCGCCTCCGGGACAGGCAAAAACATTCAGTACTTC.

The J gene is TRBJ1-4, the V gene TRBV15, with D maybe TRBD1 (6 bases). Germline-derived CDR1 and CDR2 are LNHNV and YYDKDF (reference sequence). This CDR3 region has 16 residues. Trimming took 3 bases from V and 13 from J, leaving 24 bases between them. The CDR3 DNA reads as TGTGCCACCAGCAGCCGCACGACAGGCCTCGGAGCGCCACTGTTTTTT. Translated: CATSSRTTGLGAPLFF.

CDR3 DNA: TGTGCCAGCATGTCCAGCGGGGGCAGCACAGATACGCAGTATTTT. It codes for CASMSSGGSTDTQYF. The chain joins TRBV2 to TRBJ2-3, with 8 bases lining up with TRBD2. The CDR3 has 15 amino acids. V lost 7 bases to trimming and J lost 0 bases; unmatched junction nucleotides: 6. Germline loops: CDR1 SNHLY, CDR2 FYNNEI.

The chain uses TRBV11-2 and TRBJ1-4; weak D call: TRBD1 (6 bases). Germline-derived CDR1 and CDR2 are SGHAT and FQNNGV. Trimming removed 6 bases from V and 3 bases from J, with 11 bases in between. This CDR3 has 14 amino acids. In DNA, the CDR3 is TGTGCCAGCAGGCCGGGGGGGCCTAATGAAAAACTGTTTTTT. The encoded protein is CASRPGGPNEKLFF.

The CDR3 here is CASSRNGPTGELFF. The CDR3 region has the DNA TGTGCCAGCAGTCGGAACGGGCCCACCGGGGAGCTGTTTTTT. The V and J genes are TRBV6-2 or TRBV6-3 and TRBJ2-2; D ambiguous. With 5 bases removed from V and 4 bases from J, the gap between germline ends came to 11 bases. CDR3 length equals 14 residues. Per the germline V gene, CDR1 is MNHEY and CDR2 is SVGEGT.